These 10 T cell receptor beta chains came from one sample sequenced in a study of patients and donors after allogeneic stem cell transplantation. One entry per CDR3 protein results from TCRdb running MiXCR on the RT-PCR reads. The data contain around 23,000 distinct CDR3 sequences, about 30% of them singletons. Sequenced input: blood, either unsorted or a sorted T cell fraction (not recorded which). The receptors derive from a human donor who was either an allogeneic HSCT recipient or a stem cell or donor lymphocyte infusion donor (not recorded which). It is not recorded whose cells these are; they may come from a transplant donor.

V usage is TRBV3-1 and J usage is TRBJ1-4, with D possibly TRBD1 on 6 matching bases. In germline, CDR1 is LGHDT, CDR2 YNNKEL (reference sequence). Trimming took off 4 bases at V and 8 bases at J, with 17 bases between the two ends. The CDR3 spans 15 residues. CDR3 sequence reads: CASSRTGTRREKLFF. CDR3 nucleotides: TGTGCCAGCAGCCGAACCGGGACACGGCGCGAAAAACTGTTTTTT.

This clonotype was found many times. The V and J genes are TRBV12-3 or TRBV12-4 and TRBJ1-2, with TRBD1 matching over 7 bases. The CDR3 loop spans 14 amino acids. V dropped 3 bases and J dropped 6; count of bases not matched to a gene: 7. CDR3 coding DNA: TGTGCCAGCAGTTTTGACAGGGTGCCGAATGGCTACACCTTC. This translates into CASSFDRVPNGYTF.

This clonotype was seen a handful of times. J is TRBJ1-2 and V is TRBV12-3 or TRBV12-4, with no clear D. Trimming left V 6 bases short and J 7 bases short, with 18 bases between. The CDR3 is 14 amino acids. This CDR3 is CASSYFDRYGGYTF. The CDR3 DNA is TGTGCCAGCAGCTACTTCGACCGCTACGGTGGCTACACCTTC.

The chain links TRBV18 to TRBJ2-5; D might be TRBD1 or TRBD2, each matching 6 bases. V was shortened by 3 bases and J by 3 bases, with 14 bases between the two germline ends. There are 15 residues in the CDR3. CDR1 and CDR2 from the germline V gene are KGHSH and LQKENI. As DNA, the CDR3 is TGTGCCAGCTCACCCTCACTCGGGGGCAAAGAGACCCAGTACTTC. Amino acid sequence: CASSPSLGGKETQYF.

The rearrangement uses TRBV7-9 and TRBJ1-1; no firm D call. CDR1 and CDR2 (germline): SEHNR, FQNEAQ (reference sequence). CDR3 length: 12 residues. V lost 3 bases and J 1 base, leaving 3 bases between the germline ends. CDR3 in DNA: TGTGCCAGCAGCTTTGGGAACACTGAAGCTTTCTTT. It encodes CASSFGNTEAFF.

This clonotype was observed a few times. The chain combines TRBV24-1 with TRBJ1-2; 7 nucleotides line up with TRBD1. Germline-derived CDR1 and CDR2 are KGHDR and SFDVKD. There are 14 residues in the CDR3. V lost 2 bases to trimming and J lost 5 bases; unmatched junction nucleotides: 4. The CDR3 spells CATSDSDRLYGYTF. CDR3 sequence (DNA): TGTGCCACCAGTGATTCGGACAGGCTTTATGGCTACACCTTC.

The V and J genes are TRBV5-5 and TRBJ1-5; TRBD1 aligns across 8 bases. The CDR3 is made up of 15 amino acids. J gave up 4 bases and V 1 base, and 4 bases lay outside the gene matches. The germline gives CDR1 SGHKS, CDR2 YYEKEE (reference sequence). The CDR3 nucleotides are TGTGCCAGCAGCTTGAAGACAGGGGATAATCAGCCCCAGCATTTT. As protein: CASSLKTGDNQPQHF.

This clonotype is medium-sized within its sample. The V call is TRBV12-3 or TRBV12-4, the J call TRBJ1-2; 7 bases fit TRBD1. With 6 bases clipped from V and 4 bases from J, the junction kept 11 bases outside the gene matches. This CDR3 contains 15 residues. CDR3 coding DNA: TGTGCCAGCAGGGAGTCAAACACAGGGGTCTATGGCTACACCTTC. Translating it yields CASRESNTGVYGYTF.

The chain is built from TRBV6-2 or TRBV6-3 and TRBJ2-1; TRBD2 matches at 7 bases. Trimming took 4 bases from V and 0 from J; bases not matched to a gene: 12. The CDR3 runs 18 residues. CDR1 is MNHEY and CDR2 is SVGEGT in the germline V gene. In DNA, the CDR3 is TGTGCCAGCAGTTGGGGGACTAATTTCTTCAGCTCCTACAATGAGCAGTTCTTC. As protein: CASSWGTNFFSSYNEQFF.

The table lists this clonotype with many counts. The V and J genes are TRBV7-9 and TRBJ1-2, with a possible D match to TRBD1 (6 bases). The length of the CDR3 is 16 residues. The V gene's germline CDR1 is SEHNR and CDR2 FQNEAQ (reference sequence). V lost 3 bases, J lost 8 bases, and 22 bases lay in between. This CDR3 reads CASSFSARTGLWGYTF. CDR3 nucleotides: TGTGCCAGCAGCTTTTCGGCCCGAACAGGGCTGTGGGGCTACACCTTC.